The entry that follows covers one TCR beta chain sequence. The antigen remains unidentified. Vbeta (60) and Jbeta (13) primers were used in the PCR. Sequencing used immunoSEQ multiplex PCR; TCRdb keeps in-frame clones, though not all of them. Here the sample spans over 150,000 clones, about four fifths being singletons. This entry comes from a study of cytomegalovirus exposure and HLA in healthy donors. Findings and caveats of the study: Sequencing depth roughly uniform across donors was assumed in presence/absence analyses. Rare sequences made up most TCRs, while some public TCRs were found in many donors. Later analysis identified a missense DCLRE1C variant that was linked to TCR beta V- and J-gene trimming. Earlier analysis found most TCR beta V segments productive about 87% or about 30% of the time.

The germline V gene encodes CDR1 MNHNS and CDR2 SASEGT. V lost 5 bases to trimming and J lost 7 bases, with 11 bases between them. This CDR3 contains 13 residues. The chain joins TRBV6-1 to TRBJ2-2; no reliable D call. The receptor was isolated from a girl aged 10-17 years in good health and CMV-seropositive. Sequenced sample: PBMCs. CDR3 residues: CASSIKASGELFF. CDR3 coding DNA: TGTGCCAGCAGTATTAAAGCGAGCGGGGAGCTGTTTTTT.